The sequence of this T cell receptor beta chain was determined in a study of shared clonotypes between healthy human individuals. Germline V gives CDR1 SGHDT, CDR2 YYEEEE. This CDR3 has 15 residues. J lost 6 bases, V lost 4 bases, and 6 bases had no gene match. General study results and limits: The generation probabilities recorded for non-shared clonotypes fell below those of clonotypes shared by all four donors.

A word on this clone: What it binds is not known.

On sorted subsets, replicate PCRs used about 0.2 ug DNA, or tens of thousands of T cell genomes. Assay used: immunoSEQ multiplex PCR; TCRdb lists only in-frame clones, some missing. The sample has 2 million to 2.5 million clones, more than 85% seen once; the top ten hold 0.39%. This clonotype was sampled from a man between 18 and 35 years old in good health. Some clones in this sample may be carry-over from other donors' samples. The specimen sequenced was naive CD4+ T cells from PBMCs. Subset meaning: CD45RA+ positively selected. The V gene is TRBV5-6, the J gene TRBJ2-1, with 11 positions matching TRBD2. The chain's CDR3 is CASSPGTSGLNEQFF. CDR3 sequence (DNA): TGTGCCAGCAGCCCCGGGACTAGCGGACTCAATGAGCAGTTCTTC. Full variable domain (outside the CDR3, taken from reference TRBV5-6 and TRBJ2-1): DAGVTQSPTHLIKTRGQQVTLRCSPKSGHDTVSWYQQALGQGPQFIFQYYEEEERQRGNFPDRFSGHQFPNYSSELNVNALLLGDSALYLCASSPGTSGLNEQFFGPGTRLTVL.